What follows is one T cell receptor (beta chain) and its context. Its antigen target is currently unknown. Qualities for individual bases were not recorded, and no much larger clone is one base off. Each collaborating institution followed its own protocols to collect whole blood in K2EDTA tubes. For TCRbeta analysis, collaborators shipped samples as frozen whole blood, isolated PBMCs, or DNA extracted from either of those sample types. The data stem from a study of blood T cell repertoires in COVID-19 (TCRdb year 2020). For the wider study: Collaborator samples came from the United States, Italy and Spain and covered acute and convalescent phases of COVID-19. The prospective study material was composed of cDNA or gDNA derived from T cells, B-cell-depleted T cells, or PBMCs. The dataset comprised deeply sampled blood TCRbeta repertoires from subjects exposed to, actively infected with, or recovered from COVID-19. A freely available public database, intended as a resource for researchers studying the immune response to SARS-CoV-2, is where the repertoires were released. Samples were obtained from the ongoing ImmuneRACE study (first 160 participants) and from approximately 1,200 subjects provided by 6 global collaborators. Nearly every sample came with metadata listing a de-identified subject ID, COVID-19 status, age in years and sex. Where available, HLA class I and class II types were taken from metadata supplied by the sample provider and were not determined by assay-based typing. Overall results and qualifications from the work: Clinical and demographic metadata were provided uncurated, with the amount varying by source and participant.

The immunoSEQ Assay, a bias-controlled multiplex PCR, was used to amplify TCRbeta CDR3 regions from genomic DNA. The published analysis was carried out like this. Within the assay, amplification of reference gene primers was used to estimate how many nucleated cells each sample contained. To quantify the absolute abundance of each unique TCRbeta CDR3 rearrangement, sequence reads were collapsed and filtered. Productive Simpson clonality was computed per sample as the square root of Simpson's diversity index over productive rearrangements. TCRdb's version of the immuneACCESS table is confined to in-frame rearrangements and falls short of the full clone set. An unresolved V gene accounts for under half of the shortfall where checked; the remainder is of unknown origin. Clone size and the V and J calls come from that table; the DNA yielded D and trimming. The sample data list roughly 200,000 clones, and about 80% of these were observed just once. The ten largest clones represent 4.4% of the sample.

The CDR3 goes from the cysteine to the phenylalanine over 18 residues. The kept DNA is CDR3 alone, 54 bases in frame from the first base. For this chain, trimming is 0 bases at the V end and 5 bases at the J end, and the number of junction bases without a gene match is 12. Looking up the germline V gene yields CDR1 ENHRY and CDR2 SYGVKD. Sequenced sample: peripheral blood. The source is a man aged 50 to 60 with active or convalescent COVID-19. This chain joins TRBV10-3 to TRBJ2-1; 8 junctional bases match TRBD2. The nucleotide sequence is given as TGTGCCATCAGTGAGTCGAGAGGGGCGGCGGGGGGAAACAATGAGCAGTTCTTC. This gives the protein CAISESRGAAGGNNEQFF.